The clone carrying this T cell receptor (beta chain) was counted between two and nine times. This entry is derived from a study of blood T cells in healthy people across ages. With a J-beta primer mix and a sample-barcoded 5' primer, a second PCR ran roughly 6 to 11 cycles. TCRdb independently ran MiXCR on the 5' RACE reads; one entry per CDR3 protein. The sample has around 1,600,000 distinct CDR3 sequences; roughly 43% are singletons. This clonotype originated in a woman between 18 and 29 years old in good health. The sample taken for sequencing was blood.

CDR3 residues: CSAELAGGPNTQYF. CDR3 coding DNA: TGCAGCGCGGAACTAGCGGGGGGGCCAAATACGCAGTATTTT. V gene TRBV29-1 combines with J gene TRBJ2-3; 13 nucleotides line up with TRBD2. The CDR3 is made up of 14 amino acids. Losses at the gene ends were 7 bases for V and 7 bases for J; bases not matched to a gene: 8. CDR1 SQVTM and CDR2 ANQGSEA come from the germline V gene.